Detailed here is one T cell receptor (beta chain). Its antigen is unknown. The patients sequenced had a carbamazepine-induced Stevens-Johnson syndrome or toxic epidermal necrolysis reaction. The data were taken from a study of T cells in severe cutaneous drug reactions. At the level of the study: The culprit drug was assigned by the Naranjo and ALDEN algorithms. Blister fluid/cells and PBMC came from acute- or recovery-stage patients. General study points: Blister cells averaged approximately 31% and PBMC around 5% TRBV12-4 in carbamazepine-induced Stevens-Johnson syndrome or toxic epidermal necrolysis patients.

The iRepertoire multiplex PCR system with TCR subtype-specific primers built both bulk and single-cell libraries. No DNA is given; TCRdb re-called the multiplex PCR reads and lists each CDR3 protein once. The data include some 7,700 distinct CDR3 sequences; the top ten clones carry about a quarter. The CDR3 contains 14 residues. CDR1 and CDR2 from the germline V gene are MDHEN and SYDVKM. V gene TRBV28 combines with J gene TRBJ2-3; there is no DNA to check the TCRdb D call of TRBD2. The sequenced sample consisted of cells from a skin blister. This clonotype was obtained from a human donor with a severe cutaneous adverse drug reaction. The CDR3 sequence: CASSSGGRSDTQYF.